This record concerns one T cell receptor beta chain sequence. Its specificity is not known. The sample belongs to a study of identifying expanded T cells in peripheral blood. Study-level findings and limits: Differentially abundant clones: roughly 1.2 between replicates, around 17 at around 15 days, approximately 19 at four.

This CDR3 region has 16 residues. The germline V gene has CDR1 LNHDA and CDR2 SQIVND (reference sequence). Deletions cut 0 bases from V and 2 bases from J, with 14 bases between. The table came from immunoSEQ multiplex PCR; TCRdb's copy has only in-frame clones and leaves some out. The sample yields 70,000 or so clones, under 90% seen once. No infections or other immune events were documented during collection. The sequence was collected from a person aged 18 to 70 in good health. This chain uses TRBV19 with TRBJ2-7; weak D call: TRBD1 (6 bases). The source material was blood. In nucleotides, the CDR3 is TGTGCCAGTAGTATAGAAAAAGGGACAAGGACCTACGAGCAGTACTTC. Its translation is CASSIEKGTRTYEQYF. The variable domain in full, completed from reference TRBV19 and TRBJ2-7, reads DGGITQSPKYLFRKEGQNVTLSCEQNLNHDAMYWYRQDPGQGLRLIYYSQIVNDFQKGDIAEGYSVSREKKESFPLTVTSAQKNPTAFYLCASSIEKGTRTYEQYFGPGTRLTVT.